This T cell receptor beta chain was profiled in a study of T-cell memory formation after mild COVID-19. In the study overall: TCR clusters were largely donor specific.

Trimming cost V 5 bases and J 1 base, with 10 bases left between them. CDR3 length: 14 amino acids. Germline V gives CDR1 SGHKS, CDR2 YYEKEE (reference sequence). The TCR alpha and TCR beta cDNA libraries, bearing sample barcodes and UMIs, were generated by 5'RACE using constant-segment primers. TCRdb recomputed calls from the 5' RACE reads with MiXCR, one row per CDR3 protein. The table includes around 250,000 distinct CDR3 sequences, 15% to 17% detected once. Study results and caveats: Pre-infection memory showed some responding clones, and this suggested that cross-reactive memory joined. Day 15 to 85 contractors were CD4/CD8 balanced; later expanders leaned CD4+.

This clonotype showed up many times. Its antigen is undetermined. The sequenced sample consisted of PBMCs or a T cell subset sorted from them (not recorded which). This clonotype was sampled from an adult woman who had mild COVID-19 (a few samples of this study predate the infection). Cell type and time point are not known. The genes are TRBV5-5 and TRBJ1-5; D perhaps matches TRBD1 (5 bases). CDR3 amino acids: CASSLAGSNQPQHF. Written as DNA, the CDR3 is TGTGCCAGCAGTTTAGCAGGGAGCAATCAGCCCCAGCATTTT.